Listed here are 5 T cell receptor beta chains from one sample, sequenced in a study of T-cell reconstitution after alpha-beta-depleted transplantation in children. Construction of the TCRbeta library involved unique molecular identifiers. TCRdb analysed the PCR reads with MiXCR anew, one entry per CDR3 protein. Of over 550,000 distinct CDR3 sequences detected, about 10% appear once; the ten largest clones hold roughly 3.9%. The sample in question was PBMCs from the stem cell graft donor, obtained from the stem cell graft. The origin of the receptors is a human donor who donated a stem cell graft to a child with acute myeloid leukemia.

This clonotype was counted only a few times. The rearrangement links TRBV5-1 to TRBJ2-7; 8 bases agree with TRBD2. V lost 1 base, J lost 4 bases, and 4 bases stayed unmatched. The germline V gene encodes CDR1 SGHRS and CDR2 YFSETQ. The CDR3 runs 14 residues. CDR3 region: CASSLTSGHYEQYF. CDR3 nucleotides: TGCGCCAGCAGCTTGACTAGCGGCCATTACGAGCAGTACTTC.

The rearrangement links TRBV11-2 to TRBJ2-1; TRBD2 matches at 12 bases. Trimming removed 0 bases from V and 4 bases from J; junction bases left unmatched: 4. CDR1 is SGHAT, CDR2 FQNNGV, per germline. The CDR3 spans 17 residues. Here the CDR3 DNA reads TGTGCCAGCAGCTTAGAAACTAGCGGGAGGCTTTACAATGAGCAGTTCTTC. Translating gives CASSLETSGRLYNEQFF.

Remarks on this clonotype: This may arise from a read error, as a much more abundant clone is one base away. This chain joins TRBV28 and TRBJ2-1; TRBD2 aligns across 9 bases. V dropped 3 bases and J dropped 5; count of bases not matched to a gene: 2. CDR3 length: 14 residues. Germline CDR1 is MDHEN and CDR2 is SYDVKM. Written as DNA, the CDR3 is TGTGCCAGCAGTTTGCCTAGCGGGAACAATGAGCAGTTCTTC. It is translated as CASSLPSGNNEQFF.

The chain links TRBV29-1 to TRBJ2-5, with no clear D. V dropped 3 bases and J dropped 3 bases, with 8 bases sitting between them. This CDR3 has 12 amino acids. Germline CDR1 is SQVTM and CDR2 is ANQGSEA. This CDR3 reads CSVDHLEETQYF. The DNA of the CDR3 is TGCAGCGTTGATCACCTTGAAGAGACCCAGTACTTC.

This clonotype has a handful of counts. The chain has TRBV29-1 and TRBJ2-4; a possible D gene is TRBD2 (6 bases). Trimming pared 0 bases from V and 1 base from J, leaving 10 bases between. The length of the CDR3 is 15 residues. CDR1 is SQVTM and CDR2 is ANQGSEA in the germline V gene. The CDR3 region has the DNA TGCAGCGTTGAAGAGCGCGGGAAGGCCAAAAACATTCAGTACTTC. Its translation: CSVEERGKAKNIQYF.